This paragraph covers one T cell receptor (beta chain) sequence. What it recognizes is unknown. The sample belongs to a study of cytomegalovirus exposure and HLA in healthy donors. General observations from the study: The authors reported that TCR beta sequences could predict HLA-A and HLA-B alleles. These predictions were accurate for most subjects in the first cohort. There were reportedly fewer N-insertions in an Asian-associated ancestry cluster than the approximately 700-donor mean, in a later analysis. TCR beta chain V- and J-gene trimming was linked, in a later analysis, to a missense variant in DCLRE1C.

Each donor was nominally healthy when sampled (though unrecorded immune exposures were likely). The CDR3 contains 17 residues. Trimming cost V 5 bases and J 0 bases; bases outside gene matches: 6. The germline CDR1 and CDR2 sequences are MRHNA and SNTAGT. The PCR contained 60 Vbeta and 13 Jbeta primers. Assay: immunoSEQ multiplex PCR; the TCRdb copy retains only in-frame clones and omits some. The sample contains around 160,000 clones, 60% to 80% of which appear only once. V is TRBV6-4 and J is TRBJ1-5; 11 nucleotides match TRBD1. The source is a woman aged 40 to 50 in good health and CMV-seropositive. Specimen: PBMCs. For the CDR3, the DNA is TGTGCCAGCAGTACGGACAGGGGGCTTTATAGCAATCAGCCCCAGCATTTT. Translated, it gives CASSTDRGLYSNQPQHF.